This T cell receptor (beta chain) was identified in a study of blood T cell repertoires in COVID-19. Study in general: The United States, Italy and Spain provided the acute and convalescent COVID-19 samples.

The CDR3 extends over 14 amino acids. The germline V and J ends were trimmed by 2 bases and 4 bases, with 11 bases remaining between them. Germline V CDR1 and CDR2: SGHNT, YENEEA. The table came from immunoSEQ multiplex PCR; TCRdb's copy has only in-frame clones and leaves some out. The sample lists tens of thousands of clones, 86% occurring once. The J gene is TRBJ1-1, the V gene TRBV11-3, with TRBD1 as a possible D gene (5 bases). Sequencing input: peripheral blood. The receptor's source is a man aged 45-60 years with active COVID-19. The CDR3 sequence is CASSLIQVGTEAFF. In DNA form, the CDR3 reads TGTGCCAGCAGCTTAATACAGGTTGGCACTGAAGCTTTCTTT.